This passage covers 22 T cell receptor beta chains from one sample sequenced in a study of cytomegalovirus exposure and HLA in healthy donors. The PCR made use of 60 Vbeta and 13 Jbeta primers. The protocol was immunoSEQ multiplex PCR, while the TCRdb copy is restricted to in-frame clones and leaves out a portion. Altogether 85,000 to 120,000 clones are present, roughly three quarters being singletons, with the ten largest covering roughly 9.6%. The sequenced material came from PBMCs. These receptors were obtained from a male donor in good health and CMV-seropositive.

This clone was detected once. The chain couples TRBV7-9 to TRBJ2-7, with 10 bases identical to TRBD1. The CDR3 consists of 14 residues. The germline V gene has CDR1 SEHNR and CDR2 FQNEAQ (reference sequence). The J segment lost 3 bases and the V segment lost 5 bases, leaving 4 bases of the junction unmatched. Here the CDR3 DNA reads TGTGCCAGCAGCAGGGACAGGGGAATCTACGAGCAGTACTTC. It codes for CASSRDRGIYEQYF.

V and J are TRBV21-1 and TRBJ2-6; no DNA check was done on the table's D call, TRBD2. TRBV21-1 is termed a pseudogene. CDR3 length: 20 residues. Here the CDR3 reads CASSKAPTSGRVSGANVLTF. The CDR3 coding sequence is TGTGCCAGCAGCAAAGCCCCAACTAGCGGGAGGGTCTCTGGGGCCAACGTCCTGACTTTC.

V usage is TRBV7-9 and J usage is TRBJ1-6; TRBD1 might be the D (5 bases). The CDR3 is 15 amino acids. Looked up from germline, CDR1 is SEHNR and CDR2 is FQNEAQ (reference sequence). Trimming took 1 base from V and 8 from J, leaving 12 bases between them. CDR3 sequence: CASSLGGVRDSPLHF. CDR3 DNA: TGTGCCAGCAGCTTAGGGGGGGTTCGGGATTCACCCCTCCACTTT.

The chain is built from TRBV28 and TRBJ2-3, with 11 bases matching TRBD2. Germline V CDR1 and CDR2: MDHEN, SYDVKM. The CDR3 consists of 20 residues. The V and J ends lost 3 bases and 2 bases, in that order; junction bases with no gene match: 16. As DNA, the CDR3 is TGTGCCAGCAGTTTTCGCCTCGTAGCGGGAGGGCCACTTTACACAGATACGCAGTATTTT. It translates to CASSFRLVAGGPLYTDTQYF.

This chain uses TRBV5-1 with TRBJ2-3; the match to TRBD1 covers 8 bases. J was trimmed by 2 bases and V by 5 bases; bases with no gene match: 7. Germline lookup yields CDR1 SGHRS and CDR2 YFSETQ. This CDR3 comprises 15 residues. Here the CDR3 reads CASRKGQGPTDTQYF. In DNA, the CDR3 is TGCGCCAGCAGAAAAGGACAGGGTCCCACAGATACGCAGTATTTT.

The chain recombines TRBV5-1 with TRBJ2-4; 12 positions match TRBD2. Trimming cost V 4 bases and J 2 bases; bases outside gene matches: 13. The CDR3 sequence is 19 residues long. Germline V gene lookup returns CDR1 SGHRS and CDR2 YFSETQ. Here the CDR3 DNA reads TGCGCCAGCAGCGCTGTTCCACTAGCGGGAGGCGGTACCAAAAACATTCAGTACTTC. Translation: CASSAVPLAGGGTKNIQYF.

CDR3 nucleotides: TGTGCCAGCAGAACCCTCGGGGGTGGCTACACCTTC. Translated, it gives CASRTLGGGYTF. The chain joins TRBV6-5 to TRBJ1-2, with a possible D match to TRBD1 (5 bases). The CDR3 has 12 amino acids. In germline, CDR1 is MNHEY, CDR2 SVGAGI. Trimming shortened V by 6 bases and J by 7 bases, and 12 bases separated the two germline ends.

V usage is TRBV7-2 and J usage is TRBJ2-7; 9 bases are shared with TRBD1. J lost 7 bases, V lost 4 bases, and 5 bases had no gene match. Germline V gives CDR1 SGHTA, CDR2 FQGNSA. This CDR3 is 13 amino acids long. CDR3 DNA sequence: TGTGCCAGCAGCTCGGACAGGGGTGAGGAGCAGTACTTC. Residues: CASSSDRGEEQYF.

This clone was observed a handful of times. The chain joins TRBV13 to TRBJ1-4; TRBD1 aligns across 7 bases. The V and J ends lost 6 bases and 6 bases, in that order; junction bases with no gene match: 13. Germline V gene lookup returns CDR1 PRHDT and CDR2 FYEKMQ (reference sequence). The CDR3 has 16 residues. In DNA, the CDR3 is TGTGCCAGCAGTGAAGATCCCGGGACAGTTCATGAAAAACTGTTTTTT. This sequence encodes CASSEDPGTVHEKLFF.

The chain is built from TRBV28 and TRBJ2-7; TRBD1 agrees at 7 bases. Looked up from germline, CDR1 is MDHEN and CDR2 is SYDVKM. The V segment lost 7 bases and the J segment 0 bases; nucleotides outside the gene matches: 9. The length of the CDR3 is 15 residues. The CDR3 reads CASTPTGMGSYEQYF. The CDR3 bases are TGTGCCAGCACGCCGACAGGGATGGGCTCCTACGAGCAGTACTTC.

This sequence joins TRBV4-3 and TRBJ1-2; perhaps TRBD1 as D (5 bases). This CDR3 is 15 amino acids long. V shed 2 bases and J shed 4 bases, with 14 bases lying between them. Germline CDR1 LGHNA, CDR2 YSLEER. The CDR3 protein is CASSQSRRGGYGYTF. Written as DNA, the CDR3 is TGCGCCAGCAGCCAATCCCGAAGGGGTGGCTATGGCTACACCTTC.

This clone has a single count. The J gene is TRBJ1-2, the V gene TRBV4-1, with no clear D. This CDR3 has 12 amino acids. The germline V and J ends were trimmed by 3 bases and 2 bases, with 4 bases remaining between them. Germline V gives CDR1 MGHRA, CDR2 YSYEKL. The CDR3 region has the DNA TGCGCCAGCAGCCAGGCAAACTATGGCTACACCTTC. Protein sequence: CASSQANYGYTF.

The chain links TRBV7-2 to TRBJ1-5, with TRBD1 as a possible D gene (5 bases). CDR1 is SGHTA, CDR2 FQGNSA, per germline. V gave up 2 bases and J gave up 6 bases, with 11 bases separating them. The CDR3 totals 14 residues. The CDR3, as DNA: TGTGCCAGCAGCTTACCAGGGTTAGTTCAGCCCCAGCATTTT. It is translated as CASSLPGLVQPQHF.

The V and J genes are TRBV10-3 and TRBJ2-1; weak D call: TRBD1 (5 bases). Germline CDR1 ENHRY, CDR2 SYGVKD. CDR3 length equals 14 residues. The V end lost 3 bases, the J end lost 7 bases, and 13 bases lay between the germline ends. The CDR3 coding sequence is TGTGCCATCAGTGAAAGGCAGGGTAGGAATGAGCAGTTCTTC. Translation: CAISERQGRNEQFF.

The chain combines TRBV6-1 with TRBJ2-7, with D possibly TRBD2 on 5 matching bases. CDR1 is MNHNS and CDR2 is SASEGT in the germline V gene. The CDR3 has 12 residues. Trimming removed 3 bases from V and 4 bases from J, with 7 bases in between. CDR3 bases: TGTGCCAGCAGTGAGGACTGGTACGAGCAGTACTTC. It is translated as CASSEDWYEQYF.

This chain uses TRBV5-1 with TRBJ2-3; weak D call: TRBD2 (6 bases). CDR1 and CDR2 from the germline V gene are SGHRS and YFSETQ. Trimming took off 4 bases at V and 1 base at J, with 16 bases between the two ends. CDR3 length: 16 amino acids. In DNA form, the CDR3 reads TGCGCCAGCAGCCCACAGCCGGCTAGCGGCACAGATACGCAGTATTTT. Its protein is CASSPQPASGTDTQYF. Based on the CDR3 plus reference TRBV5-1 and TRBJ2-3, the full variable domain is KAGVTQTPRYLIKTRGQQVTLSCSPISGHRSVSWYQQTPGQGLQFLFEYFSETQRNKGNFPGRFSGRQFSNSRSEMNVSTLELGDSALYLCASSPQPASGTDTQYFGPGTRLTVL.

The V call is TRBV5-5, the J call TRBJ2-7, with TRBD2 matching over 13 bases. Germline V gene lookup returns CDR1 SGHKS and CDR2 YYEKEE (reference sequence). The CDR3 covers 16 residues. The V segment lost 3 bases and the J segment 6 bases; nucleotides outside the gene matches: 9. CDR3: CASSSPGLAGRGEQYF. DNA for the CDR3: TGTGCCAGCAGCTCGCCGGGACTAGCGGGACGAGGCGAGCAGTACTTC.

This clone was counted once. V and J are TRBV21-1 and TRBJ1-1; the D call in the table, TRBD1, was not verified against the DNA. TRBV21-1 is labeled a pseudogene. This CDR3 comprises 18 residues. The CDR3 sequence is CASSKWAFQGHMNTEAFF. CDR3 DNA: TGTGCCAGCAGCAAATGGGCCTTCCAGGGCCACATGAACACTGAAGCTTTCTTT.

Written as DNA, the CDR3 is TGCGCCAGCAGTTCTACCGGGACTGTGAACACCGGGGAGCTGTTTTTT. Translation gives CASSSTGTVNTGELFF. The chain uses TRBV5-1 and TRBJ2-2; D possibly corresponds to TRBD2 (6 bases). With 5 bases removed from V and 1 base from J, the gap between germline ends came to 15 bases. Per germline, CDR1 SGHRS and CDR2 YFSETQ. The CDR3 sequence is 16 residues long.

The gene calls are TRBV5-4 and TRBJ1-1; 12 bases line up with TRBD1. There are 17 residues in the CDR3. The V segment lost 3 bases and the J segment 0 bases; nucleotides outside the gene matches: 6. Germline lookup yields CDR1 SGHNT and CDR2 YYREEE (reference sequence). Written as DNA, the CDR3 is TGTGCCAGCAGCTGGGGGGGGACAGGGGGCGTGAACACTGAAGCTTTCTTT. Its translation is CASSWGGTGGVNTEAFF.

This chain links TRBV15 with TRBJ1-1; TRBD1 is a possible D gene (6 bases). The V end lost 1 base, the J end lost 10 bases, and 16 bases lay between the germline ends. Per the germline V gene, CDR1 is LNHNV and CDR2 is YYDKDF (reference sequence). This CDR3 contains 14 residues. In DNA, the CDR3 is TGTGCCACCAGCAGAGTCGGGGGGCCTGAGAGAGCTTTCTTT. Encoded protein: CATSRVGGPERAFF. Looking up the rest from reference TRBV15 and TRBJ1-1 gives the full variable domain: DAMVIQNPRYQVTQFGKPVTLSCSQTLNHNVMYWYQQKSSQAPKLLFHYYDKDFNNEADTPDNFQSRRPNTSFCFLDIRSPGLGDTAMYLCATSRVGGPERAFFGQGTRLTVV.

The sample holds one count of this clone. This chain joins TRBV5-1 and TRBJ2-2; 10 bases fit TRBD2. The CDR3 has 15 residues. Germline V gives CDR1 SGHRS, CDR2 YFSETQ. The trim removed 1 base at V and 3 bases at J, leaving 0 bases unmatched. The CDR3 loop reads CASSLLAGDTGELFF. The CDR3, as DNA: TGCGCCAGCAGCTTGCTAGCGGGGGACACCGGGGAGCTGTTTTTT.